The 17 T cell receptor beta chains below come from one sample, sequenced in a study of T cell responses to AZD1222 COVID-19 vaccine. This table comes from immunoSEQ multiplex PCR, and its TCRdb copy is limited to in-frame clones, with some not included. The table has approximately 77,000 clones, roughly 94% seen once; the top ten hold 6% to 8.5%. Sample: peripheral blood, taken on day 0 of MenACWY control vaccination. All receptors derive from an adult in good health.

The CDR3 protein is CASSLSRRHGGPLQLDEKLFF. The CDR3 DNA is TGTGCCAGCAGTTTATCCCGCCGGCACGGGGGGCCCCTTCAACTTGATGAAAAACTGTTTTTT. The V and J genes are TRBV28 and TRBJ1-4, with a weak D call TRBD1 (6 bases). The CDR3 length is 21 residues. V was trimmed by 1 base and J by 6 bases, leaving 30 bases between them. From germline, CDR1 is MDHEN and CDR2 SYDVKM.

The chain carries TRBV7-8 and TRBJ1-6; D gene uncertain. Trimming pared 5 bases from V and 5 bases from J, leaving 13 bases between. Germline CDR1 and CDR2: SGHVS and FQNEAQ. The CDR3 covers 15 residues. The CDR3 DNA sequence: TGTGCCAGCAGCCTAGGGCGGGGTGATAATTCACCCCTCCACTTT. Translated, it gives CASSLGRGDNSPLHF.

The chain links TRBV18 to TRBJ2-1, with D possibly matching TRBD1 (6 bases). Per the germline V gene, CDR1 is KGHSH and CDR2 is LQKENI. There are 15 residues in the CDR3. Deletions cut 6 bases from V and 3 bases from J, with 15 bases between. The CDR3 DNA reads TGTGCCAGCTCTGAAAAGGGGGATCTCTACAATGAGCAGTTCTTC. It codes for CASSEKGDLYNEQFF.

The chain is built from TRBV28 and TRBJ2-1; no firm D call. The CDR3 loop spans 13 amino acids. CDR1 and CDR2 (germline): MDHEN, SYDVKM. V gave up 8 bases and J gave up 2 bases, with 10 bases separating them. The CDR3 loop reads CASGIGPYNEQFF. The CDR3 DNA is TGTGCCAGCGGGATTGGGCCCTACAATGAGCAGTTCTTC. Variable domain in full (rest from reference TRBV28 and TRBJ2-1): DVKVTQSSRYLVKRTGEKVFLECVQDMDHENMFWYRQDPGLGLRLIYFSYDVKMKEKGDIPEGYSVSREKKERFSLILESASTNQTSMYLCASGIGPYNEQFFGPGTRLTVL.

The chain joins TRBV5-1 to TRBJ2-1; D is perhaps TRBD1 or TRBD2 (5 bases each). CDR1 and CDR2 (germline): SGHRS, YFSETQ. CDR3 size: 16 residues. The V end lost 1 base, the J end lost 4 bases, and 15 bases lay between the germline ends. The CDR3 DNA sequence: TGCGCCAGCAGCTTGAATCCGGCGTGGGGGTACAATGAGCAGTTCTTC. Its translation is CASSLNPAWGYNEQFF.

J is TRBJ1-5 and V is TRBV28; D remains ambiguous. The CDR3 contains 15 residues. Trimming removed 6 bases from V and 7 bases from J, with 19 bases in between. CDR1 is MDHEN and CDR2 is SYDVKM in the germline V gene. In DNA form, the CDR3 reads TGTGCCAGCAGACCAAGCTTGGGCACGGGACAGCCCCAGCATTTT. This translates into CASRPSLGTGQPQHF.

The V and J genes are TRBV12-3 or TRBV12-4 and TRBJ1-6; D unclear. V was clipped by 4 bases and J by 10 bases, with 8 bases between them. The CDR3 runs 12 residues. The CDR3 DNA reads TGTGCCAGCAGTTCCTTACGATCACCCCTCCACTTT. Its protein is CASSSLRSPLHF.

The CDR3 loop is CASSWPGTYREKLFF. The DNA for the CDR3 is TGTGCCAGCAGTTGGCCCGGGACTTACCGTGAAAAACTGTTTTTT. J is TRBJ1-4 and V is TRBV6-2 or TRBV6-3; a weak D match, TRBD1 (5 bases). CDR1 and CDR2 (germline): MNHEY, SVGEGT. Trimming cost V 4 bases and J 7 bases, with 16 bases left between them. CDR3 length equals 15 residues.

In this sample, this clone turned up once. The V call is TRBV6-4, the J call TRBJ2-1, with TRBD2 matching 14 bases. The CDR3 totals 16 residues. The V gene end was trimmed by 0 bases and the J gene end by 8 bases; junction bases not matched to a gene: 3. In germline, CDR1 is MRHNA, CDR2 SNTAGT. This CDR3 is CASSDSGTSGSDEQFF. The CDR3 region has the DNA TGTGCCAGCAGTGACTCAGGGACTAGCGGGAGTGATGAGCAGTTCTTC.

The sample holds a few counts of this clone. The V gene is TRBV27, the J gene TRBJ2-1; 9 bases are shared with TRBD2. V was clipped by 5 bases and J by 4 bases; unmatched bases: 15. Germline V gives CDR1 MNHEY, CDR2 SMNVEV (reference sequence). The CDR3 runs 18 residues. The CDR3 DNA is TGTGCCAGCAGTGGAACCGCTGCCGCGGGAGGGGAATACAATGAGCAGTTCTTC. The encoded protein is CASSGTAAAGGEYNEQFF.

The CDR3 protein is CASSRGLAGSSYNEQFF. The DNA of the CDR3 is TGTGCCAGCAGCAGGGGACTAGCGGGGAGCTCCTACAATGAGCAGTTCTTC. This chain joins TRBV7-2 and TRBJ2-1, with 13 bases that match TRBD2. Looked up from germline, CDR1 is SGHTA and CDR2 is FQGNSA. This CDR3 contains 17 residues. The J segment lost 0 bases and the V segment lost 5 bases, leaving 4 bases of the junction unmatched. Full variable domain (remainder filled in from reference TRBV7-2 and TRBJ2-1): GAGVSQSPSNKVTEKGKDVELRCDPISGHTALYWYRQSLGQGLEFLIYFQGNSAPDKSGLPSDRFSAERTGGSVSTLTIQRTQQEDSAVYLCASSRGLAGSSYNEQFFGPGTRLTVL.

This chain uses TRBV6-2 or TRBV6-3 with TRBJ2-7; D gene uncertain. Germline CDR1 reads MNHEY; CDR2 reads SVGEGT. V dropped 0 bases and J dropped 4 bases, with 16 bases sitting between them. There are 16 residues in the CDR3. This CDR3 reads CASSYSRKLQMYEQYF. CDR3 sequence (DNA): TGTGCCAGCAGTTACTCGAGAAAACTCCAAATGTACGAGCAGTACTTC.

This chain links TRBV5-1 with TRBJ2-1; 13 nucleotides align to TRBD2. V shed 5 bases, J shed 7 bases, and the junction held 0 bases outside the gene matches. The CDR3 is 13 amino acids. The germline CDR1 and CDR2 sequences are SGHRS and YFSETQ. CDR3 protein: CASRLAGGNEQFF. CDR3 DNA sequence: TGCGCCAGCAGACTAGCGGGGGGGAATGAGCAGTTCTTC.

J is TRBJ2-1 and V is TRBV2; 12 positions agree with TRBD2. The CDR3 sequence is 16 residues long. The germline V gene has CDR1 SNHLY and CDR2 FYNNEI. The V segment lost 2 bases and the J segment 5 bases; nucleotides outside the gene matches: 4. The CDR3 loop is CASSEIWTSGNNEQFF. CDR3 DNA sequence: TGTGCCAGCAGTGAAATTTGGACTAGCGGGAACAATGAGCAGTTCTTC.

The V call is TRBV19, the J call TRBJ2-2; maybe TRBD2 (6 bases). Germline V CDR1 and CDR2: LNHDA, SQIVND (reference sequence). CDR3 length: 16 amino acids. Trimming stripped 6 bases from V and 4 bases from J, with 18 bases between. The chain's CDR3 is CASSPRGGARTGELFF. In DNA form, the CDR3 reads TGTGCCAGTAGCCCGCGAGGCGGGGCCCGCACCGGGGAGCTGTTTTTT.

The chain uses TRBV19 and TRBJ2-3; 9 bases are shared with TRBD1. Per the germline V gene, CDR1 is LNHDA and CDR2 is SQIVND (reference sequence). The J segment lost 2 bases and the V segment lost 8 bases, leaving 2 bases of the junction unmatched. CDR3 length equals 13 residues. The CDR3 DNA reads TGTGCCAGTGGGGACAGGGCCACAGATACGCAGTATTTT. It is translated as CASGDRATDTQYF.

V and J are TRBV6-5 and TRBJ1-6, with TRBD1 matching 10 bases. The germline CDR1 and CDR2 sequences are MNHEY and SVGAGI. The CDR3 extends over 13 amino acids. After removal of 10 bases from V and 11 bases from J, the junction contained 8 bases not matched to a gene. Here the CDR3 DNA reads TGTGCCACCTTGGACAGGGGGGAGACACCCCTCCACTTT. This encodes CATLDRGETPLHF.